One and the same sample provided the 13 T cell receptor beta chains below, sequenced in a study of vaccination and CD4 T cells after COVID-19. The Oncomine TCR Beta short-read assay sequenced DNA from cultured CD4+ T cells. One entry per CDR3 protein, called by TCRdb with MiXCR from the PCR reads. The sample holds about 11,000 distinct CDR3 sequences, approximately 30% seen once. The antigens of these receptors remain unknown. Described treatment: approximately 10-day PBMC culture with coronavirus spike peptide pools or control peptides (ViraFEST assay). Sequences were derived from CD4+ T cells from blood, cultured in vitro, sampled after SARS-CoV-2 vaccination. These receptors originate from a human donor who had recovered from COVID-19.

The table lists this clonotype with a few counts. This chain uses TRBV28 with TRBJ2-5; the D is unclear. The CDR3 spans 12 residues. The V gene's germline CDR1 is MDHEN and CDR2 SYDVKM. V gave up 7 bases and J gave up 0 bases, with 6 bases separating them. The CDR3 bases are TGTGCCAGCACCGCGGACCAAGAGACCCAGTACTTC. This encodes CASTADQETQYF. The full variable domain, completed using reference TRBV28 and TRBJ2-5, is DVKVTQSSRYLVKRTGEKVFLECVQDMDHENMFWYRQDPGLGLRLIYFSYDVKMKEKGDIPEGYSVSREKKERFSLILESASTNQTSMYLCASTADQETQYFGPGTRLLVL.

This clonotype was seen a few times. This sequence joins TRBV6-2 or TRBV6-3 and TRBJ2-7, with D unclear. The CDR3 covers 15 residues. V lost 5 bases, J lost 0 bases, and 14 bases lay in between. CDR1 and CDR2 (germline): MNHEY, SVGEGT. CDR3 amino acids: CASSPLTESSYEQYF. DNA for the CDR3: TGTGCCAGCAGTCCCCTGACTGAGAGCTCCTACGAGCAGTACTTC.

The rearrangement uses TRBV7-2 and TRBJ2-3, with 7 bases aligning to TRBD2. The germline V gene encodes CDR1 SGHTA and CDR2 FQGNSA. The CDR3 is made up of 17 amino acids. Losses at the gene ends were 1 base for V and 0 bases for J; bases not matched to a gene: 7. The CDR3 spells CASSLGPSGTSTDTQYF. CDR3 DNA: TGTGCCAGCAGCTTAGGGCCTAGCGGAACAAGCACAGATACGCAGTATTTT.

This clonotype occurred a few times. This chain uses TRBV5-4 with TRBJ1-6; D is undetermined. The CDR3 covers 13 residues. Between the trimmed V and J ends, which lost 0 bases and 6 bases, there was a span of 4 bases. Per the germline V gene, CDR1 is SGHNT and CDR2 is YYREEE (reference sequence). The CDR3 DNA reads as TGTGCCAGCAGCTTGGATTCTAATTCACCCCTCCACTTT. It codes for CASSLDSNSPLHF.

The rearrangement uses TRBV5-7 and TRBJ2-7; D unresolved. TRBV5-7 has ORF status, its function being uncertain. CDR3 length: 12 residues. Trimming stripped 2 bases from V and 1 base from J, with 4 bases between. CDR3 region: CASSFLSYEQYF. CDR3 nucleotides: TGTGCCAGCAGCTTCCTTTCCTACGAGCAGTACTTC.

This clonotype appeared a few times. This chain links TRBV28 with TRBJ1-1, with D hard to call. Germline V gene data show CDR1 as MDHEN and CDR2 as SYDVKM. This CDR3 has 14 amino acids. V lost 8 bases and J lost 4, with 17 bases in between. CDR3 sequence (DNA): TGTGCCAGCGCCCTTTGGAACACGGGCACTGAAGCTTTCTTT. Amino acids: CASALWNTGTEAFF.

The chain couples TRBV18 to TRBJ1-4; 7 bases are shared with TRBD1. CDR1 and CDR2 from the germline V gene are KGHSH and LQKENI. The length of the CDR3 is 13 residues. Germline trimming cut 3 bases from V and 5 bases from J; bases unmatched to any gene: 0. CDR3 region: CASSPTGNEKLFF. The CDR3 DNA reads TGTGCCAGCTCACCGACAGGGAATGAAAAACTGTTTTTT. The full variable domain, completed using reference TRBV18 and TRBJ1-4, is NAGVMQNPRHLVRRRGQEARLRCSPMKGHSHVYWYRQLPEEGLKFMVYLQKENIIDESGMPKERFSAEFPKEGPSILRIQQVVRGDSAAYFCASSPTGNEKLFFGSGTQLSVL.

This clonotype was seen a few times. V and J are TRBV6-4 and TRBJ2-3; D is uncertain. Germline lookup yields CDR1 MRHNA and CDR2 SNTAGT. Deletions cut 11 bases from V and 1 base from J, with 10 bases between. This CDR3 spans 12 amino acids. The DNA for the CDR3 is TGTGCCCCCCGTGCCCGCACAGATACGCAGTATTTT. Protein: CAPRARTDTQYF.

The chain joins TRBV19 to TRBJ2-7; the match to TRBD1 covers 8 bases. V gave up 3 bases and J gave up 3 bases; unmatched junction bases: 7. The CDR3 has 15 residues. CDR1 is LNHDA, CDR2 SQIVND, per germline (reference sequence). For the CDR3, the DNA is TGTGCCAGTAGTATTGATGGGACAGGCTACTACGAGCAGTACTTC. It yields the protein CASSIDGTGYYEQYF.

V gene TRBV28 combines with J gene TRBJ1-2; 8 positions match TRBD1. V was clipped by 6 bases and J by 6 bases; unmatched bases: 6. This CDR3 has 13 residues. CDR1 and CDR2 (germline): MDHEN, SYDVKM. This CDR3 reads CASSSDRAHGYTF. CDR3 nucleotide sequence: TGTGCCAGCAGCTCGGACAGGGCGCATGGCTACACCTTC.

The chain recombines TRBV7-9 with TRBJ1-1; the D is unclear. The CDR3 consists of 13 residues. V was shortened by 6 bases and J by 4 bases, with 12 bases between the two germline ends. The germline gives CDR1 SEHNR, CDR2 FQNEAQ (reference sequence). The CDR3 bases are TGTGCCAGCAGACGGGTGGAGGGCACTGAAGCTTTCTTT. The encoded protein is CASRRVEGTEAFF. Supplemented by reference TRBV7-9 and TRBJ1-1, the full variable domain reads DTGVSQNPRHKITKRGQNVTFRCDPISEHNRLYWYRQTLGQGPEFLTYFQNEAQLEKSRLLSDRFSAERPKGSFSTLEIQRTEQGDSAMYLCASRRVEGTEAFFGQGTRLTVV.

The rearrangement uses TRBV7-3 and TRBJ1-5; D ambiguous. Trimming shortened V by 1 base and J by 1 base, and 2 bases separated the two germline ends. The CDR3 runs to 13 residues. CDR1 and CDR2 (germline): SGHTA, FQGTGA. In nucleotides, the CDR3 is TGTGCCAGCAGCTTAAGCAGCAATCAGCCCCAGCATTTT. Its protein is CASSLSSNQPQHF.

This clonotype turned up a few times. The chain recombines TRBV6-1 with TRBJ2-5; possible D gene TRBD1, 5 bases. The V gene's germline CDR1 is MNHNS and CDR2 SASEGT. This CDR3 has 13 amino acids. V lost 3 bases, J lost 5 bases, and 10 bases lay in between. This chain's CDR3 is CASSDSGFETQYF. CDR3 bases: TGTGCCAGCAGTGACTCAGGGTTCGAGACCCAGTACTTC.